The source of this TCR beta chain is a study of cytomegalovirus exposure and HLA in healthy donors. Vbeta (60) and Jbeta (13) primers were used in the PCR. Repertoires were generated with immunoSEQ multiplex PCR, while TCRdb's copy carries only in-frame clones and drops some. The sample carries 120,000 to 150,000 clones, nearly 85% recorded once. CDR1 and CDR2 from the germline V gene are ENHRY and SYGVKD. The CDR3 totals 12 residues. The V end lost 3 bases, the J end lost 7 bases, and 10 bases lay between the germline ends. Concerning this clone: Antigen specificity is unknown.

Study results and caveats: Earlier findings revealed that most TCR beta V segments proved productive either about 90% or about 30% of the time. The authors judged a highly shared variant cluster likely a sequencing artifact. Later findings reportedly placed an Asian-associated ancestry cluster below the roughly 700-donor mean for N-insertions. In a later analysis, a missense DCLRE1C variant was linked to TCR beta V- and J-gene trimming.

The chain combines TRBV10-3 with TRBJ2-7; no clear D. Sequences were obtained from PBMCs. This sequence was found in a male donor in good health and CMV-seronegative. Here the CDR3 reads CAISDLSREQYF. For the CDR3, the DNA is TGTGCCATCAGTGATCTTTCGCGGGAGCAGTACTTC.